This T cell receptor beta chain comes out of a study of T cells expressing NK-cell markers. Study findings and constraints: These clonotypes also led the CD3+CD56-NKG2C+ fraction in a few donors.

Note on this clonotype: The antigen remains unidentified.

TCRdb reprocessed the 5' RACE reads and keeps a single row for each CDR3 protein, giving no DNA. The data include about 440,000 distinct CDR3 sequences; the top ten clones carry 7.3%. Germline lookup yields CDR1 LGHNA and CDR2 YNFKEQ. The CDR3 has 18 residues. Material for sequencing was blood T cells: a sorted CD56 or NKG2C T cell subset, CD4+ or CD8+ T cells, or bulk PBMC T cells (not recorded which). This clonotype originated in a woman aged 18 to 75 in good health. This chain links TRBV4-2 with TRBJ2-1; TCRdb lists TRBD2, though no DNA is available to test this call. The CDR3 is CASSPGTSGSGSYNEQFF.